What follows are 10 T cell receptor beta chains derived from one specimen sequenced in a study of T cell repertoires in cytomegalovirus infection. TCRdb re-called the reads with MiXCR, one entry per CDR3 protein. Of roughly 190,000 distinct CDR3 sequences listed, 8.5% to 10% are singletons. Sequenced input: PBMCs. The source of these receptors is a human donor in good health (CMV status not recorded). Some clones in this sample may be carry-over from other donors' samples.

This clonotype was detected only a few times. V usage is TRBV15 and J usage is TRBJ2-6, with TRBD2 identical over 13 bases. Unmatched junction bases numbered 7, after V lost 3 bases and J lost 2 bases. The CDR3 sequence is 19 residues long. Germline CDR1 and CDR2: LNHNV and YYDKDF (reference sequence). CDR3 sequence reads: CATSSQIGLAGAGANVLTF. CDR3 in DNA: TGTGCCACCAGCAGTCAAATTGGACTAGCGGGAGCTGGGGCCAACGTCCTGACTTTC.

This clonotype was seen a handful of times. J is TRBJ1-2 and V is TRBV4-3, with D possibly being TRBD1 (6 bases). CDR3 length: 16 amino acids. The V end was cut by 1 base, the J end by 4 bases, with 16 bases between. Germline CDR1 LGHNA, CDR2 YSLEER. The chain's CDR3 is CASSQGPGHPSYGYTF. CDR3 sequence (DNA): TGCGCCAGCAGCCAAGGACCGGGACATCCTAGCTATGGCTACACCTTC.

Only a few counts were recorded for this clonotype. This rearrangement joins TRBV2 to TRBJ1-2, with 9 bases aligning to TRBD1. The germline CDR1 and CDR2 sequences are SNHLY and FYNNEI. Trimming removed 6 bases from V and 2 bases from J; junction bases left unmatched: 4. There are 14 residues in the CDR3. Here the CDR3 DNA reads TGTGCCAGCAGCGTCACAGGGGGCAACTATGGCTACACCTTC. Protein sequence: CASSVTGGNYGYTF.

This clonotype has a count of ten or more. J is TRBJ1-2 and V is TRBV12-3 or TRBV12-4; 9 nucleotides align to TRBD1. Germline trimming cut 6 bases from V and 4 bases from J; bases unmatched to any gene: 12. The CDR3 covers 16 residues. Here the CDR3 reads CASSPFPGTGIYGYTF. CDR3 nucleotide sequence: TGTGCCAGCAGCCCCTTCCCCGGGACAGGGATCTATGGCTACACCTTC.

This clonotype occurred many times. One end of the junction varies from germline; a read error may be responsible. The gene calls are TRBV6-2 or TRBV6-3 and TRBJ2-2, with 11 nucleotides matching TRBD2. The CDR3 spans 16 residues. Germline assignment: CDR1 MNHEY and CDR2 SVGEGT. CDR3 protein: CASSRRLAGNAGELFF. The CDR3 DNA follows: TGTGCCAGCAGTCGAAGACTAGCGGGGAACGCCGGGGAGCTGTTTTTT.

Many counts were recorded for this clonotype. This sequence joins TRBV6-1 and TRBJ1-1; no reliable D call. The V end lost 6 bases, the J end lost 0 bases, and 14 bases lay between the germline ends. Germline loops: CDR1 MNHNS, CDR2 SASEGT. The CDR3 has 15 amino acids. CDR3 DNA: TGTGCCAGCAGATTTTCCAGCAGTTTGAACACTGAAGCTTTCTTT. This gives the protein CASRFSSSLNTEAFF.

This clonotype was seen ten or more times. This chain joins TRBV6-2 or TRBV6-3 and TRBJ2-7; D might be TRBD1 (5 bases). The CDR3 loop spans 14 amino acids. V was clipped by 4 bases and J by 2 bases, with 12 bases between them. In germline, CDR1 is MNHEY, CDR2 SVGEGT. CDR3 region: CASSFFQGAYEQYF. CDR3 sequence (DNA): TGTGCCAGCAGTTTTTTCCAGGGTGCCTACGAGCAGTACTTC.

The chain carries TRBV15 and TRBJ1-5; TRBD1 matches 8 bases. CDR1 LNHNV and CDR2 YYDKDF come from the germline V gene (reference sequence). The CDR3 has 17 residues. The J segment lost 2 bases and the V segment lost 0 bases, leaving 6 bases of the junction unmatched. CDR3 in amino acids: CATSRDQGARGNQPQHF. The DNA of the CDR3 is TGTGCCACCAGCAGAGATCAGGGGGCGCGGGGCAATCAGCCCCAGCATTTT.

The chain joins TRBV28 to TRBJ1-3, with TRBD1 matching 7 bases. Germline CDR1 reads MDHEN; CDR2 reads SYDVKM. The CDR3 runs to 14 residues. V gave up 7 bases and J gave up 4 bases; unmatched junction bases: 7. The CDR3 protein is CASIRGGQGNTIYF. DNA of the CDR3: TGTGCCAGCATTCGAGGGGGCCAGGGAAACACCATATATTTT.

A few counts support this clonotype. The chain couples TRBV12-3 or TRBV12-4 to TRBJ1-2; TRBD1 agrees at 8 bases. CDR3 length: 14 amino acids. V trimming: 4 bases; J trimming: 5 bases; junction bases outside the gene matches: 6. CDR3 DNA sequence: TGTGCCAGCAGTTACGACAGGGGAACGTATGGCTACACCTTC. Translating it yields CASSYDRGTYGYTF.